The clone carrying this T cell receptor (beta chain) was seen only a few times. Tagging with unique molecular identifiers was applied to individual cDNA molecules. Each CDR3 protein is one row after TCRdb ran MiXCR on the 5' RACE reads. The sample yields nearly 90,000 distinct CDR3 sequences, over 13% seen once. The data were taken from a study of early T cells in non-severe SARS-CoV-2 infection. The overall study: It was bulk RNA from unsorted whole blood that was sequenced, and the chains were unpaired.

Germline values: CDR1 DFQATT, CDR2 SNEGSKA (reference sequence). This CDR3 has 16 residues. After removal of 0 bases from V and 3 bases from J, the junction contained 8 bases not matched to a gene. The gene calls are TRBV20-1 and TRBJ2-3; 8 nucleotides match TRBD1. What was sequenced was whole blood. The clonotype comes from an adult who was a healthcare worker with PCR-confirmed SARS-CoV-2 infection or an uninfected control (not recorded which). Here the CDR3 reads CSARDQGARGTDTQYF. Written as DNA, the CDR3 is TGCAGTGCTAGAGATCAGGGGGCGCGAGGGACAGATACGCAGTATTTT.